This paragraph reports one TCR beta chain. The target antigen is unknown. One end of the junction is discordant with germline, which a read error may explain. Researchers took blood at baseline, on cycle 4 day 1, and on cycle 7 day 1. The CDR3 runs 12 residues. CDR1 and CDR2 (germline): MNHNS, SASEGT. These data come from a study of OX40 agonist ivuxolimab in advanced cancers. Looking at the study overall: Ivuxolimab is a fully human IgG2 antibody that activates OX40 (CD134).

Study-level findings and limits: Both CD4+ and CD8+ T cell populations in blood had undergone clonal expansion by week 6 at 0.1 to 3.0 mg/kg. Some of the nonresponding patients also showed low levels of normalized T-cell clonal expansion.

Libraries were prepared by immunoSEQ multiplex PCR; TCRdb keeps only in-frame clonotypes and omits some of them. The sample carries 55,000 to 80,000 clones, roughly nine tenths recorded once. The specimen comprised CD4+ or CD8+ T cells sorted from blood, sampled in a trial of the OX40 agonist ivuxolimab. The source is an adult with an advanced solid tumor such as melanoma, head and neck, liver or kidney cancer. The V gene is TRBV6-1, the J gene TRBJ1-2, with D unclear. CDR3 bases: TGTGCCAGCGGTGAGGGAAGGGATGGCTACACCTTC. Amino acids: CASGEGRDGYTF.